Listed below are T cell receptor beta chains from one sample, sequenced in a study of CD8 T cells in Susac syndrome. TCRdb called the immunoSEQ multiplex PCR reads again in MiXCR, with one record for every CDR3 protein. The sample contains a few hundred thousand distinct CDR3 sequences, over 90% of which appear only once. The sample taken for sequencing was CD4+ T cells from PBMCs. Source of these receptors: a human donor with multiple sclerosis. CDR3s include the opening cysteine and the closing phenylalanine or tryptophan. A D gene is named only where the DNA matches it firmly. Size tells how often a clone was seen (once, few, many) or the class of an expanded clone, and some rows leave it out.

NA TRBJ2-7 NA TRBV5-6 CASSDVIEQYF TGTGCCAGCAGCGACGTAATCGAGCAGTACTTC
NA TRBJ1-1 NA TRBV25-1 CASSEFGNVEAFF TGTGCCAGCAGTGAATTCGGGAACGTTGAAGCTTTCTTT
TRBD2 TRBJ2-3 NA TRBV7-2 CASSLEGLAGAMQYF TGTGCCAGCAGCTTAGAGGGACTAGCGGGGGCAATGCAGTATTTT
NA TRBJ1-1 few TRBV6-5 CASSLRGTEAFF TGTGCCAGCAGTTTGAGGGGAACTGAAGCTTTCTTT
NA TRBJ2-7 NA TRBV20-1 CSARTVDSYEQYF TGCAGTGCTAGGACTGTAGACAGCTACGAGCAGTACTTC
NA TRBJ2-2 NA TRBV3-1 CASSSGGYTGELFF TGTGCCAGCAGTTCAGGGGGGTACACCGGGGAGCTGTTTTTT
TRBD1 TRBJ1-3 NA TRBV20-1 CSASTGGTGNTIYF TGCAGTGCTTCGACAGGGGGTACTGGAAACACCATATATTTT
TRBD1 TRBJ2-4 NA TRBV12-3/TRBV12-4 CASSDGTGIGENIQYF TGTGCCAGCAGTGATGGGACAGGGATTGGGGAAAACATTCAGTACTTC
NA TRBJ2-3 NA TRBV12-3/TRBV12-4 CASCAVEASTDTQYF TGTGCCAGTTGTGCAGTGGAGGCTAGCACAGATACGCAGTATTTT
NA TRBJ1-1 NA TRBV29-1 CSGEPRGTEAFF TGCAGCGGGGAGCCACGGGGCACTGAAGCTTTCTTT
TRBD1 TRBJ2-1 NA TRBV20-1 CSARTGTADHEQFF TGCAGTGCTCGGACCGGGACAGCTGACCATGAGCAGTTCTTC
NA TRBJ2-3 once TRBV29-1 CSAEPLGADTQYF TGCAGCGCTGAGCCCCTAGGAGCGGATACGCAGTATTTT
TRBD1 TRBJ1-5 NA TRBV18 CASSPGQGDGPQHF TGTGCCAGTTCACCGGGACAGGGAGATGGGCCCCAGCATTTT
TRBD1 TRBJ1-2 NA TRBV29-1 CSVALGQRYGYTF TGCAGCGTCGCCTTGGGACAGAGATATGGCTACACCTTC
NA TRBJ1-2 NA TRBV29-1 CSVEVIPDLGYGYTF TGCAGCGTTGAAGTTATCCCAGACTTGGGGTATGGCTACACCTTC
NA TRBJ2-2 NA TRBV29-1 CSAGHQGTGELFF TGCAGCGCCGGACATCAGGGGACCGGGGAGCTGTTTTTT
NA TRBJ2-1 once TRBV9 CASSVATAGSSYNEQFF TGTGCCAGCAGCGTAGCGACGGCGGGGAGCTCCTACAATGAGCAGTTCTTC
NA TRBJ2-1 NA TRBV29-1 CSVVYGVSYNEQFF TGCAGCGTTGTGTATGGGGTCTCCTACAATGAGCAGTTCTTC
TRBD1 TRBJ1-2 once TRBV11-2 CASSFGTGADGYTF TGTGCCAGCAGCTTTGGGACAGGGGCCGATGGCTACACCTTC
NA TRBJ2-7 NA TRBV20-1 CSARGGSVDEQYF TGCAGTGCTAGGGGGGGATCGGTGGACGAGCAGTACTTC
NA TRBJ1-5 NA TRBV15 CATSSVRWAGLDQPQHF TGTGCCACCAGCAGCGTGAGGTGGGCGGGTTTAGATCAGCCCCAGCATTTT
NA TRBJ2-5 NA TRBV12-3/TRBV12-4 CASSAGGQETQYF TGTGCCAGCAGCGCTGGGGGACAAGAGACCCAGTACTTC
NA TRBJ2-1 NA TRBV19 CASSMTEYNEQFF TGTGCCAGTAGTATGACGGAGTACAATGAGCAGTTCTTC
NA TRBJ1-1 NA TRBV30 CAWRPRTVNTEAFF TGTGCCTGGAGGCCTCGGACGGTGAACACTGAAGCTTTCTTT
NA TRBJ1-3 NA TRBV7-9 CASSSDRNTIYF TGTGCCAGCAGCTCGGACAGAAACACCATATATTTT
NA TRBJ1-2 NA TRBV15 CATSSGRLQGHYGYTF TGTGCCACCAGCAGTGGGAGGCTACAGGGCCACTATGGCTACACCTTC
TRBD1 TRBJ2-1 NA TRBV30 CAWSVLSTGTGFF TGTGCCTGGAGTGTTCTCTCAACCGGGACAGGCTTTTTC
NA TRBJ2-1 NA TRBV20-1 CSASDGNSYNEQFF TGCAGTGCTAGCGACGGGAACTCCTACAATGAGCAGTTCTTC
NA TRBJ2-5 NA TRBV30 CAWAGATQETQYF TGTGCCTGGGCGGGGGCCACACAAGAGACCCAGTACTTC
TRBD1 TRBJ1-1 NA TRBV3-1 CASSPRGGGLEAFF TGTGCCAGCAGCCCCAGGGGGGGCGGTCTTGAAGCTTTCTTT
NA TRBJ2-7 NA TRBV20-1 CSAPSGVKNEQYF TGCAGTGCTCCCTCAGGGGTTAAGAACGAGCAGTACTTC
TRBD2 TRBJ2-3 NA TRBV2 CASSGPPGLAGGTDTQYF TGTGCCAGCAGTGGACCCCCAGGACTAGCGGGGGGCACAGATACGCAGTATTTT
TRBD1 TRBJ2-1 NA TRBV7-3 CASSLMGQAYNEQFF TGTGCCAGCAGCTTAATGGGACAGGCCTACAATGAGCAGTTCTTC
NA TRBJ1-1 NA TRBV12-5 CASGSDPYTEAFF TGTGCTAGTGGTTCGGACCCTTACACTGAAGCTTTCTTT
NA TRBJ1-2 once TRBV20-1 CSARDGNRYGYTF TGCAGTGCCCGGGACGGTAACCGCTATGGCTACACCTTC
NA TRBJ1-5 NA TRBV4-2 CASSQDEGNQPQHF TGTGCCAGCAGCCAAGATGAGGGCAATCAGCCCCAGCATTTT
NA TRBJ2-1 NA TRBV29-1 CSVGVPGRGRWKEQFF TGCAGCGTTGGTGTGCCGGGAAGGGGCCGATGGAAAGAGCAGTTCTTC
NA TRBJ2-7 NA TRBV20-1 CSAREWLNYEQYF TGCAGTGCTAGGGAGTGGCTTAACTACGAGCAGTACTTC
NA TRBJ1-2 NA TRBV3-1 CASSPDTSANYGYTF TGTGCCAGCAGCCCGGACACCTCAGCTAACTATGGCTACACCTTC